Each of the 22 T cell receptor beta chains below was sequenced from the same sample in a study of T-cell memory formation after mild COVID-19. TCRdb used MiXCR to reprocess the 5' RACE reads, holding one entry per CDR3 protein. This table holds a few hundred thousand distinct CDR3 sequences, about 10% found once. Sequencing used PBMCs or a T cell subset sorted from them (not recorded which). Receptors were obtained from a man aged 18-30 years who had mild COVID-19 (a few samples of this study predate the infection). Cell type and time point are not known.

The CDR3 DNA is TGTGCCAGCAGTGATCCCGAAACCTATGGCTACACCTTC. It encodes CASSDPETYGYTF. The chain is built from TRBV6-5 and TRBJ1-2, with unresolved D. V lost 5 bases and J 4 bases, leaving 11 bases between the germline ends. Per germline, CDR1 MNHEY and CDR2 SVGAGI. CDR3 size: 13 residues.

V is TRBV7-8 and J is TRBJ2-5, with D perhaps matching TRBD2 (6 bases). Trimming removed 6 bases from V and 0 bases from J, with 14 bases in between. From germline, CDR1 is SGHVS and CDR2 FQNEAQ. The CDR3 spans 15 residues. CDR3 coding DNA: TGTGCCAGCAGGGGGGGACGGAGGTACCAAGAGACCCAGTACTTC. As protein: CASRGGRRYQETQYF.

This clonotype appeared many times. The genes are TRBV12-3 or TRBV12-4 and TRBJ1-2; unclear D gene. This CDR3 comprises 12 residues. Trimming took off 6 bases at V and 2 bases at J, with 7 bases between the two ends. The CDR3 region is CASSPDNYGYTF. CDR3 DNA: TGTGCCAGCAGCCCGGACAACTATGGCTACACCTTC.

The table lists this clonotype with a few counts. The chain couples TRBV3-1 to TRBJ1-1; tentatively, D is TRBD1 (6 bases). Looked up from germline, CDR1 is LGHDT and CDR2 is YNNKEL (reference sequence). This CDR3 region has 15 residues. Trimming removed 0 bases at V and 5 bases at J, with 13 bases between. The CDR3 reads CASSQDSGGGTEAFF. The CDR3 coding sequence is TGTGCCAGCAGCCAAGATTCGGGAGGGGGGACTGAAGCTTTCTTT. Combining the CDR3 with reference TRBV3-1 and TRBJ1-1 gives the whole variable domain DTAVSQTPKYLVTQMGNDKSIKCEQNLGHDTMYWYKQDSKKFLKIMFSYNNKELIINETVPNRFSPKSPDKAHLNLHINSLELGDSAVYFCASSQDSGGGTEAFFGQGTRLTVV.

This clonotype was detected many times. The rearrangement links TRBV12-3 or TRBV12-4 to TRBJ2-2, with D unresolved. Trimming left V 3 bases short and J 8 bases short, with 4 bases between. This CDR3 has 11 amino acids. The DNA for the CDR3 is TGTGCCAGCAGTTTTCCTGGGGAGCTGTTTTTT. Amino acids: CASSFPGELFF.

This clonotype was counted only a few times. J is TRBJ1-1 and V is TRBV5-1, with TRBD1 matching 9 bases. CDR3 size: 15 residues. V shed 7 bases, J shed 0 bases, and the junction held 7 bases outside the gene matches. Germline CDR1 is SGHRS and CDR2 is YFSETQ. The CDR3 DNA follows: TGCGCCAGCCGAATCGGGACAGGGATGAACACTGAAGCTTTCTTT. Protein product: CASRIGTGMNTEAFF.

This clonotype was observed a handful of times. The V gene is TRBV5-1, the J gene TRBJ2-7, with a possible D match to TRBD2 (7 bases). CDR1 is SGHRS and CDR2 is YFSETQ in the germline V gene. Trimming left V 1 base short and J 3 bases short, with 14 bases between. The CDR3 spans 15 residues. For the CDR3, the DNA is TGCGCCAGCAGCTTGATCAGAGGGGGGGTCTACGAGCAGTACTTC. Amino acid sequence: CASSLIRGGVYEQYF.

The chain joins TRBV4-1 to TRBJ1-1, with D unresolved. Germline CDR1 reads MGHRA; CDR2 reads YSYEKL. Trimming left V 4 bases short and J 4 bases short, with 7 bases between. The CDR3 consists of 12 residues. The CDR3 DNA reads TGCGCCAGCAGCCGTCTCGGCACTGAAGCTTTCTTT. It specifies CASSRLGTEAFF.

The chain links TRBV10-3 to TRBJ1-5; a possible D gene is TRBD1 (6 bases). The germline V and J ends were trimmed by 2 bases and 5 bases, with 16 bases remaining between them. The length of the CDR3 is 16 residues. Germline V CDR1 and CDR2: ENHRY, SYGVKD. For the CDR3, the DNA is TGTGCCATCAGTGAGAATGGGAGGGGGGATCATCAGCCCCAGCATTTT. Protein sequence: CAISENGRGDHQPQHF.

This sequence joins TRBV6-5 and TRBJ2-7, with 9 bases identical to TRBD2. This CDR3 region has 16 residues. Trimming cost V 2 bases and J 4 bases; bases outside gene matches: 9. CDR1 MNHEY and CDR2 SVGAGI come from the germline V gene. CDR3 region: CASSYGASGARYEQYF. DNA for the CDR3: TGTGCCAGCAGTTACGGGGCTAGCGGGGCTCGGTACGAGCAGTACTTC.

In this sample, this clonotype turned up a few times. V and J are TRBV4-2 and TRBJ2-5; TRBD1 aligns across 12 bases. The trim removed 6 bases at V and 5 bases at J, leaving 7 bases unmatched. Germline V gene data show CDR1 as LGHNA and CDR2 as YNFKEQ. This CDR3 comprises 15 residues. The CDR3 DNA reads as TGTGCCAGCAGGGCGTTTGGGACAGGGGGCGAGACCCAGTACTTC. It translates to CASRAFGTGGETQYF.

This clonotype appeared many times. DNA of the CDR3: TGTGCCAGCAGTTTACAGTATACGCAGTATTTT. Translating gives CASSLQYTQYF. The J gene is TRBJ2-3, the V gene TRBV28; D uncertain. Between the trimmed V and J ends, which lost 2 bases and 7 bases, there was a span of 4 bases. Germline CDR1 and CDR2: MDHEN and SYDVKM. This CDR3 region has 11 residues.

This clonotype came up many times. This sequence joins TRBV15 and TRBJ2-4; 10 bases agree with TRBD1. Germline CDR1 reads LNHNV; CDR2 reads YYDKDF (reference sequence). With 3 bases clipped from V and 7 bases from J, the junction kept 0 bases outside the gene matches. This CDR3 has 13 residues. The DNA for the CDR3 is TGTGCCACCAGCAGGACAGGGGGCAACATTCAGTACTTC. Protein sequence: CATSRTGGNIQYF. Complete variable domain (other parts from reference TRBV15 and TRBJ2-4): DAMVIQNPRYQVTQFGKPVTLSCSQTLNHNVMYWYQQKSSQAPKLLFHYYDKDFNNEADTPDNFQSRRPNTSFCFLDIRSPGLGDTAMYLCATSRTGGNIQYFGAGTRLSVL.

The chain uses TRBV7-2 and TRBJ1-3; maybe TRBD1 (5 bases). This CDR3 is built from 15 residues. Deletions cut 0 bases from V and 4 bases from J, with 10 bases between. CDR1 SGHTA and CDR2 FQGNSA come from the germline V gene. In DNA, the CDR3 is TGTGCCAGCAGCTTAGCAGGGGTCTCGGGAAACACCATATATTTT. Protein: CASSLAGVSGNTIYF.

This clonotype was counted at least ten times. The chain recombines TRBV27 with TRBJ2-2; D call uncertain. The V and J ends lost 2 bases and 4 bases respectively, with 11 bases between them. The CDR3 is 15 amino acids. Germline CDR1 reads MNHEY; CDR2 reads SMNVEV (reference sequence). This chain's CDR3 is CASSLMGPGTGELFF. Written as DNA, the CDR3 is TGTGCCAGCAGTTTAATGGGTCCCGGCACCGGGGAGCTGTTTTTT.

The CDR3 DNA reads as TGTGCCAGCAGCTTATGGTACCACAATGAGCAGTTCTTC. It yields the protein CASSLWYHNEQFF. The rearrangement uses TRBV7-3 and TRBJ2-1; no firm D call. The V gene's germline CDR1 is SGHTA and CDR2 FQGTGA. This CDR3 spans 13 amino acids. Trimming took 2 bases from V and 5 from J, leaving 7 bases between them. Drawing the rest from reference TRBV7-3 and TRBJ2-1, the complete variable domain is GAGVSQTPSNKVTEKGKYVELRCDPISGHTALYWYRQSLGQGPEFLIYFQGTGAADDSGLPNDRFFAVRPEGSVSTLKIQRTERGDSAVYLCASSLWYHNEQFFGPGTRLTVL.

The chain has TRBV4-3 and TRBJ2-4, with 9 positions matching TRBD1. Germline-derived CDR1 and CDR2 are LGHNA and YSLEER. The CDR3 contains 16 residues. J was trimmed by 11 bases and V by 0 bases; bases with no gene match: 11. In DNA form, the CDR3 reads TGCGCCAGCAGCCAAGATGTCGGGACAGGGAGGTTTGTTCAGTACTTC. Its translation: CASSQDVGTGRFVQYF.

This clonotype was counted only a few times. This sequence joins TRBV12-3 or TRBV12-4 and TRBJ1-6; maybe TRBD1 (6 bases). V was cut by 5 bases and J by 9 bases, with 17 bases left in between. This CDR3 has 15 amino acids. This chain's CDR3 is CASSPQGSSLSPLHF. CDR3 sequence (DNA): TGTGCCAGCAGTCCACAGGGTTCCTCGCTTTCACCCCTCCACTTT.

The chain has TRBV7-9 and TRBJ2-3, with D tentatively TRBD2 (5 bases). Germline CDR1 is SEHNR and CDR2 is FQNEAQ (reference sequence). The CDR3 has 15 amino acids. V was trimmed by 5 bases and J by 6 bases, leaving 18 bases between them. CDR3 region: CASSRGPDWTDTQYF. In DNA, the CDR3 is TGTGCCAGCAGCCGCGGCCCGGACTGGACTGATACGCAGTATTTT. Filled out from reference TRBV7-9 and TRBJ2-3, the complete variable domain reads DTGVSQNPRHKITKRGQNVTFRCDPISEHNRLYWYRQTLGQGPEFLTYFQNEAQLEKSRLLSDRFSAERPKGSFSTLEIQRTEQGDSAMYLCASSRGPDWTDTQYFGPGTRLTVL.

The chain joins TRBV7-2 to TRBJ2-5, with 8 bases lining up with TRBD2. The CDR3 sequence is 17 residues long. The ends lost 5 bases at V and 6 bases at J; junction bases unmatched: 17. Germline V CDR1 and CDR2: SGHTA, FQGNSA. CDR3 in amino acids: CASSLPSAGGGGQTQYF. The CDR3 DNA sequence: TGTGCCAGCAGCCTCCCCTCGGCCGGGGGGGGGGGGCAGACCCAGTACTTC. Full variable domain (missing parts from reference TRBV7-2 and TRBJ2-5): GAGVSQSPSNKVTEKGKDVELRCDPISGHTALYWYRQSLGQGLEFLIYFQGNSAPDKSGLPSDRFSAERTGGSVSTLTIQRTQQEDSAVYLCASSLPSAGGGGQTQYFGPGTRLLVL.

The chain employs TRBV7-2 and TRBJ2-1; 9 bases match TRBD2. CDR3 size: 15 residues. CDR1 SGHTA and CDR2 FQGNSA come from the germline V gene. J was trimmed by 4 bases and V by 5 bases; bases with no gene match: 6. The CDR3 loop reads CASSPRGGGYNEQFF. The DNA for the CDR3 is TGTGCCAGCAGCCCCCGCGGGGGGGGGTACAATGAGCAGTTCTTC.

This clonotype appeared a few times. V and J are TRBV20-1 and TRBJ2-2, with 15 bases matching TRBD2. Germline V gives CDR1 DFQATT, CDR2 SNEGSKA (reference sequence). The J segment lost 6 bases and the V segment lost 6 bases, leaving 17 bases of the junction unmatched. The CDR3 is 19 residues long. The CDR3 region is CSALPGLAGGKGRAGELFF. The DNA for the CDR3 is TGCAGTGCCCTCCCGGGACTAGCGGGGGGAAAGGGGAGGGCCGGGGAGCTGTTTTTT.